This T cell receptor beta chain was identified in a study of T cells after yellow fever vaccination. Study findings and constraints: A small share of clonotypes appeared in both CD4 and CD8 compartments. Subsequent to the booster, the majority of primary-vaccination clones reappeared (roughly 96% CD4, approximately 90% CD8). Abundant clonotypes from the bulk population could have been carried over as contaminants into FACS-sorted repertoires.

Germline lookup yields CDR1 ENHRY and CDR2 SYGVKD. The CDR3 consists of 14 residues. V was pared by 3 bases and J by 3 bases, with 12 bases between. The table lists this clonotype with a few counts. Its antigen is not identified. A single record per CDR3 protein comes from TCRdb applying MiXCR to the 5' RACE reads. The data show some 300,000 distinct CDR3 sequences, 8% to 9.5% seen once. The genes are TRBV10-3 and TRBJ2-7, with D perhaps matching TRBD1 (6 bases). Source: PBMCs, taken 35 to 50 days after the first yellow fever vaccination. This receptor was obtained from a young man who received the YFV17D yellow fever vaccine. The chain's CDR3 is CAISEAGVDYEQYF. In DNA, the CDR3 is TGTGCCATCAGTGAAGCAGGGGTGGACTACGAGCAGTACTTC.